A single sample is the source of the 7 T cell receptor beta chains below, sequenced in a study of OX40 agonist ivuxolimab in advanced cancers. Repertoires were generated with immunoSEQ multiplex PCR, while TCRdb's copy carries only in-frame clones and drops some. The profile shows 35,000 to 40,000 clones, about 80% of them singletons. The material was CD4+ or CD8+ T cells sorted from blood, obtained in a trial of the OX40 agonist ivuxolimab. These receptors all stem from an adult with an advanced solid tumor such as melanoma, head and neck, liver or kidney cancer.

The J gene is TRBJ2-1, the V gene TRBV2; the match to TRBD1 covers 7 bases. CDR1 is SNHLY, CDR2 FYNNEI, per germline. The CDR3 totals 15 residues. With 5 bases clipped from V and 4 bases from J, the junction kept 8 bases outside the gene matches. CDR3 region: CASSRTGDEYNEQFF. CDR3 bases: TGTGCCAGCAGTCGGACAGGTGACGAGTACAATGAGCAGTTCTTC.

J is TRBJ2-3 and V is TRBV25-1; D is possibly TRBD1 (6 bases). The V gene lost 6 bases and the J gene lost 3 bases, with 10 bases spanning the gap. This CDR3 is 13 amino acids long. Germline assignment: CDR1 MGHDK and CDR2 SYGVNS. This chain's CDR3 is CASSFQGTDTQYF. CDR3 nucleotide sequence: TGTGCCAGCAGCTTCCAGGGGACAGATACGCAGTATTTT.

J is TRBJ1-6 and V is TRBV15, with 12 bases that match TRBD1. The CDR3 is 17 residues long. Germline values: CDR1 LNHNV, CDR2 YYDKDF (reference sequence). After removal of 0 bases from V and 10 bases from J, the junction contained 7 bases not matched to a gene. CDR3 region: CATSRDRGTGGTSPLHF. The CDR3 DNA reads TGTGCCACCAGCAGAGATCGTGGGACAGGGGGCACGTCACCCCTCCACTTT.

The chain joins TRBV11-3 to TRBJ2-6; the D gene is possibly TRBD1 (6 bases). V lost 6 bases, J lost 0 bases, and 15 bases lay in between. The V gene's germline CDR1 is SGHNT and CDR2 YENEEA. CDR3 length equals 17 residues. The CDR3 spells CASRRTALSSGANVLTF. The CDR3 nucleotides are TGTGCCAGCAGACGGACAGCTCTGAGCTCTGGGGCCAACGTCCTGACTTTC.

The sample holds a few counts of this clone. The V and J genes are TRBV11-2 and TRBJ2-7; tentatively, D is TRBD1 (5 bases). Deletions cut 4 bases from V and 2 bases from J, with 12 bases between. The germline CDR1 and CDR2 sequences are SGHAT and FQNNGV. The CDR3 covers 14 residues. DNA for the CDR3: TGTGCCAGCAGCTCCCTCAGGGCGCCCTACGAGCAGTACTTC. Translating gives CASSSLRAPYEQYF.

This clone was detected a few times. The chain joins TRBV21-1 to TRBJ2-7; the D segment call TRBD2 is taken from the table without a DNA check. TRBV21-1 is classified as a pseudogene. The CDR3 totals 10 residues. The DNA for the CDR3 is TGTGCCAGAGAGTTCTACGAGCAGTACTTC. This encodes CAREFYEQYF.

This clone was detected a few times. J is TRBJ2-3 and V is TRBV7-8; D gene ambiguous. The germline V gene has CDR1 SGHVS and CDR2 FQNEAQ. This CDR3 has 11 amino acids. V was trimmed by 8 bases and J by 0 bases, leaving 3 bases between them. The CDR3 bases are TGTGCCAGCTCTAGCACAGATACGCAGTATTTT. Encoded protein: CASSSTDTQYF.